This paragraph reports one TCR beta chain. These data come from a study of cytomegalovirus exposure and HLA in healthy donors. Primers for the PCR totalled 60 Vbeta and 13 Jbeta. Here immunoSEQ multiplex PCR was the method, and the copy in TCRdb shows in-frame clones only, minus some. The sample consists of fewer than 250,000 clones, roughly 77% of them appearing once. Donors showed nominal health when sampled, although they likely had unrecorded immune exposures. This TCR came from a young woman in good health and CMV-seropositive. Sample: PBMCs.

The CDR3 DNA sequence: TGTGCCAGCAAGACGCCAGGGGCTACCCAGTACTTC. Translated, it gives CASKTPGATQYF. V is TRBV28 and J is TRBJ2-5; tentative D call: TRBD1 (6 bases). Deletions cut 7 bases from V and 8 bases from J, with 14 bases between. Germline lookup yields CDR1 MDHEN and CDR2 SYDVKM. The CDR3 is 12 amino acids.